This T cell receptor (beta chain) was captured by sequencing in a study of T cells in Graves' hyperthyroidism and ophthalmopathy. Ophthalmopathy patients had moderate-to-severe active disease, CAS ≥3, NOSPECS ≥4, and disease duration under 3 months. Reasons for excluding patients were uncontrolled infection, other autoimmune disease, pregnancy or lactation. Authors of the study amplified TCR beta CDR3 regions from RNA transcripts. The HTBI set primed first-round TCR CDR3 RT-PCR. TCRdb independently ran MiXCR on the multiplex PCR reads; one entry per CDR3 protein. The sample consists of around 500,000 distinct CDR3 sequences, 22% of them appearing once. The V gene end was trimmed by 4 bases and the J gene end by 8 bases; junction bases not matched to a gene: 9. Germline CDR1 reads GTSNPN; CDR2 reads SVGIG (reference sequence). The CDR3 contains 13 residues.

The chain joins TRBV30 to TRBJ1-2; 8 positions match TRBD1. The TCR sequence derives from a woman in her seventies with Graves' ophthalmopathy. The sequenced sample was blood. The CDR3: CAWMTQGGWGYTF. For the CDR3, the DNA is TGTGCCTGGATGACACAGGGGGGCTGGGGCTACACCTTC.